This T cell receptor (beta chain) was sequenced during a study of CD8 T cells in ankylosing spondylitis. General study results and limits: Researchers report that disease-linked clones proved CD8+ and relatively rare in peripheral blood. It appeared that ankylosing spondylitis blood was characterized by a TCR beta motif of about 8 highly homologous variants.

The table lists this clonotype with a few counts. Its antigen remains unidentified. Quantitative 5'-RACE with molecular barcodes was used to make the TCR beta libraries. From the 5' RACE reads, TCRdb called clonotypes with MiXCR, one entry per CDR3 protein. The data show 200,000 to 250,000 distinct CDR3 sequences, roughly 25% seen once. Germline values: CDR1 SGHRS, CDR2 YFSETQ. The CDR3 is made up of 14 amino acids. Trimming at V came to 0 bases and at J to 6 bases, leaving 2 bases not matched to a gene. J is TRBJ1-2 and V is TRBV5-1; TRBD1 agrees at 10 bases. Input material: blood, either unsorted or a sorted T cell fraction (not recorded which). This clonotype was obtained from a male donor with ankylosing spondylitis or in good health (not recorded which). CDR3 region: CASSLDGQGDGYTF. The CDR3 DNA follows: TGCGCCAGCAGCTTGGACGGACAGGGGGATGGCTACACCTTC.